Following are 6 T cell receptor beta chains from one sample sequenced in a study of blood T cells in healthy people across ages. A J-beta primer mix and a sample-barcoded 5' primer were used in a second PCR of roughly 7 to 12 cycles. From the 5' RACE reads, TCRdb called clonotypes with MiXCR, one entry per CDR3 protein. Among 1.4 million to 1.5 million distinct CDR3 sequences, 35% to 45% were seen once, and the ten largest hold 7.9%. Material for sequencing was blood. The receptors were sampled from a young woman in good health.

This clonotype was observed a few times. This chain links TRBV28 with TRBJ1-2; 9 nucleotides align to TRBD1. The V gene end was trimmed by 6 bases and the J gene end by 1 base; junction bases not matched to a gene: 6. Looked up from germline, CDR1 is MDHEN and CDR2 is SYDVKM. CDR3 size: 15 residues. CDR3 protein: CASSYGTGINYGYTF. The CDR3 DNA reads TGTGCCAGCAGCTACGGGACAGGGATTAACTATGGCTACACCTTC.

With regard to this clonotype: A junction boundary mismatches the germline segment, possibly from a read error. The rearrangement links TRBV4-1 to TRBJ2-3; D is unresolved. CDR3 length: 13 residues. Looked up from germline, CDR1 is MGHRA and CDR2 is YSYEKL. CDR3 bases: TGCGCCAGCCAAGGGCTACTAACAGATACGCAATATTTT. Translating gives CASQGLLTDTQYF.

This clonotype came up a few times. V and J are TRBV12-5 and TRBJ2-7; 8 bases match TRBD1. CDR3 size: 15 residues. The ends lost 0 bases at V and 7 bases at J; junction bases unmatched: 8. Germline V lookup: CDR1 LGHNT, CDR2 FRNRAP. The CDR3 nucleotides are TGTGCTAGTGGTTTGGTACTCAGGGGGCCTCGGGAGCAGTACTTC. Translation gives CASGLVLRGPREQYF.

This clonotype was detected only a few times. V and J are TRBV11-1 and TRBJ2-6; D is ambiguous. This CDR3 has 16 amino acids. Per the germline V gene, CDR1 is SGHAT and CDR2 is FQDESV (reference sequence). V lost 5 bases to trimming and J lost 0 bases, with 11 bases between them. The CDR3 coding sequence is TGTGCCAGCAGCAAAGCCGACCTCTCTGGGGCCAACGTCCTGACTTTC. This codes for CASSKADLSGANVLTF.

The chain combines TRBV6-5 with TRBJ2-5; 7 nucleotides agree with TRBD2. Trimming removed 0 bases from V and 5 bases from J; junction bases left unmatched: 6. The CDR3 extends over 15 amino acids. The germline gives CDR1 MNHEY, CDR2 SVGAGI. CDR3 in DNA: TGTGCCAGCAGTTACTCGACGGGAGGCCGGGAGACCCAGTACTTC. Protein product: CASSYSTGGRETQYF.

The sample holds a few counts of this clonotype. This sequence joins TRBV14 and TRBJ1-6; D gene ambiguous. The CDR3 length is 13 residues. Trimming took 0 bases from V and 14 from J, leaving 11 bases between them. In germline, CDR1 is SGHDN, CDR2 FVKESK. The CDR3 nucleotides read TGTGCCAGCAGCCAAGACCGGCGGACGACCCTCCACTTT. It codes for CASSQDRRTTLHF.